A single sample is the source of the 29 T cell receptor beta chains below, sequenced in a study of Ad26.COV2.S vaccination and SARS-CoV-2 variants. Data came from immunoSEQ multiplex PCR; TCRdb stores just in-frame clones and leaves some out. The sample lists around 240,000 clones, around 89% occurring once. This sample's treatment: some 20 received Ad26.COV2.S at low or high dose, single or two shots; roughly five received placebo; per-sample allocation not given. The investigators took samples on day 63 after the first vaccine or placebo injection. This specimen was peripheral blood, taken in a trial of Ad26.COV2.S vaccine versus placebo. The receptor set was obtained from a person aged 18 to 59 who received the Ad26.COV2.S COVID-19 vaccine or a placebo.

This sequence joins TRBV13 and TRBJ1-1; tentative D call: TRBD1 (6 bases). Trimming stripped 6 bases from V and 7 bases from J, with 21 bases between. This CDR3 region has 15 residues. CDR1 PRHDT and CDR2 FYEKMQ come from the germline V gene (reference sequence). The CDR3 sequence is CASRPPGERGGEAFF. CDR3 DNA sequence: TGTGCCAGCAGACCCCCAGGGGAGAGGGGAGGTGAAGCTTTCTTT.

CDR3 amino acids: CATSRLRGLSNQPQHF. CDR3 nucleotide sequence: TGTGCCACCAGCAGGTTGAGGGGTTTAAGCAATCAGCCCCAGCATTTT. J is TRBJ1-5 and V is TRBV15; D is possibly TRBD1 (5 bases). Trimming cost V 3 bases and J 1 base, with 13 bases left between them. The germline CDR1 and CDR2 sequences are LNHNV and YYDKDF (reference sequence). The CDR3 contains 16 residues.

CDR3 residues: CASSPTGTVAIRNNSPLHF. The CDR3 region has the DNA TGTGCCAGCAGCCCTACCGGGACAGTCGCTATTCGGAATAATTCACCCCTCCACTTT. The rearrangement uses TRBV28 and TRBJ1-6, with TRBD1 identical over 7 bases. Germline trimming cut 6 bases from V and 5 bases from J; bases unmatched to any gene: 19. Germline values: CDR1 MDHEN, CDR2 SYDVKM. The CDR3 has 19 residues. The whole variable domain, filled in from reference TRBV28 and TRBJ1-6, reads DVKVTQSSRYLVKRTGEKVFLECVQDMDHENMFWYRQDPGLGLRLIYFSYDVKMKEKGDIPEGYSVSREKKERFSLILESASTNQTSMYLCASSPTGTVAIRNNSPLHFGNGTRLTVT.

The rearrangement links TRBV9 to TRBJ2-5; unclear D gene. With 4 bases removed from V and 2 bases from J, the gap between germline ends came to 9 bases. The germline gives CDR1 SGDLS, CDR2 YYNGEE. This CDR3 comprises 13 residues. The CDR3: CASSIGGQETQYF. The CDR3, as DNA: TGTGCCAGCAGCATAGGCGGACAAGAGACCCAGTACTTC.

The chain is built from TRBV7-9 and TRBJ1-5; TRBD1 aligns across 11 bases. This CDR3 is built from 15 residues. CDR1 is SEHNR, CDR2 FQNEAQ, per germline (reference sequence). J was trimmed by 5 bases and V by 4 bases; bases with no gene match: 4. Here the CDR3 DNA reads TGTGCCAGCAGCTCGGACAGGGGGCGCGATCAGCCCCAGCATTTT. Its protein product is CASSSDRGRDQPQHF.

The chain uses TRBV7-9 and TRBJ2-1, with D maybe TRBD1 (5 bases). CDR1 SEHNR and CDR2 FQNEAQ come from the germline V gene (reference sequence). CDR3 size: 12 residues. V was clipped by 3 bases and J by 8 bases, with 8 bases between them. The CDR3 coding sequence is TGTGCCAGCAGCTTCAGGGCCCATGAGCAGTTCTTC. It specifies CASSFRAHEQFF.

The chain links TRBV7-2 to TRBJ2-7, with TRBD2 as a possible D gene (6 bases). V was trimmed by 5 bases and J by 3 bases, leaving 17 bases between them. CDR1 is SGHTA, CDR2 FQGNSA, per germline. The CDR3 spans 15 residues. The chain's CDR3 is CASSHGTEVNYEQYF. CDR3 nucleotides: TGTGCCAGCAGCCACGGGACTGAGGTTAACTACGAGCAGTACTTC.

This rearrangement joins TRBV10-3 to TRBJ2-1; 7 nucleotides line up with TRBD1. This CDR3 has 13 amino acids. The germline CDR1 and CDR2 sequences are ENHRY and SYGVKD. Unmatched junction bases numbered 8, after V lost 6 bases and J lost 9 bases. CDR3 sequence: CAIRDGQAGEQFF. The CDR3 nucleotides are TGTGCCATCAGGGACGGACAGGCGGGTGAGCAGTTCTTC.

This clone was seen just once. V usage is TRBV7-9 and J usage is TRBJ1-2; maybe TRBD1 (6 bases). This CDR3 is 14 amino acids long. The germline V and J ends were trimmed by 2 bases and 1 base, with 8 bases remaining between them. Germline V gene sequence: CDR1 SEHNR, CDR2 FQNEAQ (reference sequence). This chain's CDR3 is CASSLRQDNYGYTF. The DNA for the CDR3 is TGTGCCAGCAGCTTACGACAGGATAACTATGGCTACACCTTC. The complete variable domain, with remaining parts taken from reference TRBV7-9 and TRBJ1-2, reads DTGVSQNPRHKITKRGQNVTFRCDPISEHNRLYWYRQTLGQGPEFLTYFQNEAQLEKSRLLSDRFSAERPKGSFSTLEIQRTEQGDSAMYLCASSLRQDNYGYTFGSGTRLTVV.

This clone was recorded once. The chain joins TRBV7-2 to TRBJ1-4; no clear D gene. Germline V gene sequence: CDR1 SGHTA, CDR2 FQGNSA. Trimming removed 5 bases from V and 5 bases from J, with 9 bases in between. The CDR3 has 13 residues. CDR3 in amino acids: CASSEHRNEKLFF. The CDR3 nucleotides read TGTGCCAGCAGCGAACACCGAAATGAAAAACTGTTTTTT.

This chain joins TRBV14 and TRBJ2-2; 9 bases match TRBD2. The J segment lost 6 bases and the V segment lost 8 bases, leaving 7 bases of the junction unmatched. CDR3 size: 14 residues. CDR1 is SGHDN and CDR2 is FVKESK in the germline V gene. This CDR3 reads CASGLAGWAGELFF. The CDR3 DNA sequence: TGTGCCAGCGGCCTAGCGGGATGGGCCGGGGAGCTGTTTTTT. Filled out from reference TRBV14 and TRBJ2-2, the complete variable domain reads EAGVTQFPSHSVIEKGQTVTLRCDPISGHDNLYWYRRVMGKEIKFLLHFVKESKQDESGMPNNRFLAERTGGTYSTLKVQPAELEDSGVYFCASGLAGWAGELFFGEGSRLTVL.

V usage is TRBV9 and J usage is TRBJ2-3; D is undetermined. V was clipped by 0 bases and J by 0 bases, with 11 bases between them. This CDR3 contains 16 residues. CDR1 is SGDLS, CDR2 YYNGEE, per germline. The CDR3 DNA follows: TGTGCCAGCAGCGTAGAGAGGTTTCCTAGCACAGATACGCAGTATTTT. Translating it yields CASSVERFPSTDTQYF. Looking up the rest from reference TRBV9 and TRBJ2-3 gives the full variable domain: DSGVTQTPKHLITATGQRVTLRCSPRSGDLSVYWYQQSLDQGLQFLIQYYNGEERAKGNILERFSAQQFPDLHSELNLSSLELGDSALYFCASSVERFPSTDTQYFGPGTRLTVL.

The chain combines TRBV5-4 with TRBJ2-7; D might be TRBD1 (6 bases). Germline values: CDR1 SGHNT, CDR2 YYREEE (reference sequence). V was cut by 0 bases and J by 5 bases, with 9 bases left in between. CDR3 size: 13 residues. The CDR3 region is CASSLAQGNEQYF. The CDR3, as DNA: TGTGCCAGCAGCTTGGCACAGGGTAACGAGCAGTACTTC.

This sequence joins TRBV19 and TRBJ2-3, with D possibly matching TRBD2 (6 bases). CDR3 length equals 15 residues. Germline assignment: CDR1 LNHDA and CDR2 SQIVND (reference sequence). V shed 5 bases and J shed 0 bases, with 12 bases lying between them. The CDR3 region is CASSPPGLSTDTQYF. The DNA for the CDR3 is TGTGCCAGTAGTCCCCCGGGACTTAGCACAGATACGCAGTATTTT.

The chain links TRBV27 to TRBJ2-7; 8 bases are shared with TRBD2. CDR3 size: 14 residues. The V segment lost 1 base and the J segment 6 bases; nucleotides outside the gene matches: 5. Germline V gene sequence: CDR1 MNHEY, CDR2 SMNVEV (reference sequence). DNA of the CDR3: TGTGCCAGCAGTTTATTGGGACTAGAGATCGAGCAGTACTTC. Translating it yields CASSLLGLEIEQYF.

The rearrangement joins TRBV7-6 to TRBJ2-2; the match to TRBD2 covers 9 bases. Germline V gives CDR1 SGHVS, CDR2 FNYEAQ. The CDR3 length is 17 residues. V dropped 4 bases and J dropped 1; count of bases not matched to a gene: 7. DNA of the CDR3: TGTGCCAGCAGCTCCTCCCGACTAGCGGTGAACACCGGGGAGCTGTTTTTT. Amino acids: CASSSSRLAVNTGELFF.

As for this clone: Other DNA sequences from this sample encode an identical CDR3 as well. The chain employs TRBV12-3 or TRBV12-4 and TRBJ2-7; TRBD2 is a possible D gene (5 bases). The CDR3 is 13 residues long. Trimming cost V 5 bases and J 2 bases, with 10 bases left between them. The CDR3 nucleotides are TGTGCCAGCAGTCTGAGGGTAACCTACGAGCAGTACTTC. This sequence encodes CASSLRVTYEQYF.

The chain employs TRBV7-9 and TRBJ2-7; tentative D call: TRBD2 (7 bases). Germline values: CDR1 SEHNR, CDR2 FQNEAQ (reference sequence). The CDR3 is made up of 14 amino acids. The V end lost 8 bases, the J end lost 2 bases, and 16 bases lay between the germline ends. The CDR3 loop is CASSSAGATYEQYF. DNA for the CDR3: TGTGCCAGCTCATCTGCGGGGGCCACCTACGAGCAGTACTTC. Full variable domain (rest looked up from reference TRBV7-9 and TRBJ2-7): DTGVSQNPRHKITKRGQNVTFRCDPISEHNRLYWYRQTLGQGPEFLTYFQNEAQLEKSRLLSDRFSAERPKGSFSTLEIQRTEQGDSAMYLCASSSAGATYEQYFGPGTRLTVT.

This clone was detected once. V is TRBV25-1 and J is TRBJ2-1; D gene uncertain. This CDR3 region has 12 residues. Germline CDR1 is MGHDK and CDR2 is SYGVNS. The ends were cut back, 4 bases at V and 10 bases at J, with 11 bases in the middle. The DNA of the CDR3 is TGTGCCAGCAGTGGCGTGCACAGCGAGCAGTTCTTC. Its protein is CASSGVHSEQFF.

The rearrangement joins TRBV19 to TRBJ2-4; D call uncertain. There are 13 residues in the CDR3. Germline V gene sequence: CDR1 LNHDA, CDR2 SQIVND (reference sequence). V shed 2 bases and J shed 7 bases, with 9 bases lying between them. The CDR3 reads CASSIHLGNIQYF. CDR3 sequence (DNA): TGTGCCAGTAGTATACATTTAGGGAACATTCAGTACTTC.

The V and J genes are TRBV7-6 and TRBJ2-7; a possible D gene is TRBD2 (6 bases). The V gene lost 1 base and the J gene lost 5 bases, with 9 bases spanning the gap. Germline CDR1 and CDR2: SGHVS and FNYEAQ. The CDR3 sequence is 13 residues long. This chain's CDR3 is CASSLGSGDEQYF. The CDR3, as DNA: TGTGCCAGCAGCTTAGGGTCGGGGGACGAGCAGTACTTC.

The J gene is TRBJ2-3, the V gene TRBV24-1, with 7 bases aligning to TRBD1. CDR3 length equals 13 residues. Germline values: CDR1 KGHDR, CDR2 SFDVKD. Trimming took 11 bases from V and 3 from J; bases not matched to a gene: 7. The CDR3 DNA sequence: TGTGCCATCGGGACAGCGATAACAGATACGCAGTATTTT. It encodes CAIGTAITDTQYF.

This chain joins TRBV18 and TRBJ2-7; D remains ambiguous. V was shortened by 3 bases and J by 3 bases, with 9 bases between the two germline ends. Germline assignment: CDR1 KGHSH and CDR2 LQKENI. This CDR3 is 13 amino acids long. CDR3 in DNA: TGTGCCAGCTCACCGAAGACACACTACGAGCAGTACTTC. It translates to CASSPKTHYEQYF.

This chain joins TRBV11-2 and TRBJ2-3, with D maybe TRBD2 (5 bases). Germline assignment: CDR1 SGHAT and CDR2 FQNNGV. V was pared by 4 bases and J by 7 bases, with 6 bases between. CDR3 length equals 11 residues. CDR3 DNA sequence: TGTGCCAGCAGCTGGAGGAATACGCAGTATTTT. This encodes CASSWRNTQYF.

CDR3 sequence reads: CASSPGLAGEDTQYF. The CDR3 bases are TGTGCCAGCAGCCCAGGACTAGCGGGGGAAGATACGCAGTATTTT. The chain carries TRBV27 and TRBJ2-3; the match to TRBD2 covers 13 bases. Trimming took 6 bases from V and 5 from J; bases not matched to a gene: 5. CDR1 is MNHEY and CDR2 is SMNVEV in the germline V gene (reference sequence). The length of the CDR3 is 15 residues.

The rearrangement links TRBV12-5 to TRBJ1-5, with 9 bases fitting TRBD1. The CDR3 has 18 residues. V was clipped by 0 bases and J by 5 bases; unmatched bases: 11. Germline V lookup: CDR1 LGHNT, CDR2 FRNRAP. In DNA, the CDR3 is TGTGCTAGTGGTTTGGTACAATGGACGACAGGGGGTTATCAGCCCCAGCATTTT. It yields the protein CASGLVQWTTGGYQPQHF. The full variable domain, completed using reference TRBV12-5 and TRBJ1-5, is DARVTQTPRHKVTEMGQEVTMRCQPILGHNTVFWYRQTMMQGLELLAYFRNRAPLDDSGMPKDRFSAEMPDATLATLKIQPSEPRDSAVYFCASGLVQWTTGGYQPQHFGDGTRLSIL.

The chain employs TRBV3-1 (or the pseudogene TRBV3-2) and TRBJ2-1; 10 bases align to TRBD1. The CDR3 sequence is 17 residues long. From germline, CDR1 is LGHDT and CDR2 YNNKEL (reference sequence). V trimming: 4 bases; J trimming: 7 bases; junction bases outside the gene matches: 13. Here the CDR3 DNA reads TGTGCCAGCAGCCGAGGATTGGGACAGGGGAGAAAAAATGAGCAGTTCTTC. It specifies CASSRGLGQGRKNEQFF.

The rearrangement uses TRBV7-2 and TRBJ2-1; TRBD1 agrees at 9 bases. The germline V gene has CDR1 SGHTA and CDR2 FQGNSA. With 0 bases clipped from V and 10 bases from J, the junction kept 10 bases outside the gene matches. The CDR3 contains 16 residues. CDR3 sequence reads: CASSLATGTGILEQFF. DNA of the CDR3: TGTGCCAGCAGCTTAGCCACCGGGACAGGGATTTTGGAGCAGTTCTTC.

The rearrangement links TRBV5-1 to TRBJ2-1; 8 bases agree with TRBD1. The CDR3 totals 15 residues. In germline, CDR1 is SGHRS, CDR2 YFSETQ. V lost 2 bases, J lost 4 bases, and 5 bases stayed unmatched. The CDR3: CASSFTGTGYNEQFF. The CDR3 DNA sequence: TGCGCCAGCAGCTTCACCGGGACAGGTTACAATGAGCAGTTCTTC.